This TCR beta chain is from a study of naive and memory T cell subsets. On this clonotype: The antigen is not known.

The beta constant-region primer was an equimolar mix of two oligonucleotides covering TRBC1 and TRBC2. Nested alpha and beta constant-region primers with the SP2 primer drove four PCR rounds on ligated cDNA. TCRdb ran MiXCR on the UMI-ligation and nested PCR reads and lists one entry per CDR3 protein. Among over 100,000 distinct CDR3 sequences, roughly 36% were seen once, and the ten largest hold approximately 0.88%. Per germline, CDR1 SEHNR and CDR2 FQNEAQ (reference sequence). Trimming removed 5 bases at V and 1 base at J, with 15 bases between. The CDR3 is 15 residues long. Regarding the study as a whole: Between naive and memory subsets, TCR abundance power law exponents differed.

V and J are TRBV7-9 and TRBJ2-7; D is unclear. The sample consisted of central memory CD4+ T cells from blood. This sequence was found in a human donor in good health. The CDR3 loop reads CASSPTIPDSYEQYF. As DNA, the CDR3 is TGTGCCAGCAGCCCAACTATACCTGATTCCTACGAGCAGTACTTC.